This T cell receptor (beta chain) came from a study of cytotoxic CD8 clonotypes in ibrutinib-treated CLL. Produced via immunoSEQ multiplex PCR; TCRdb's table is partial and in-frame only. The table includes some 160,000 clones, 70% to 85% detected once. This CDR3 is built from 14 residues. Trimming removed 4 bases from V and 4 bases from J, with 14 bases in between. Germline lookup yields CDR1 GTSNPN and CDR2 SVGIG (reference sequence). Broader study findings: Clonality climbed at ibrutinib response, then dropped toward baseline at progression.

Turning to this clone: The target antigen is unknown.

The TCR comes from a human donor with chronic lymphocytic leukemia. V usage is TRBV30 and J usage is TRBJ1-5; D gene ambiguous. The sample was PBMCs, taken after 12 months of ibrutinib treatment. This CDR3 reads CAWTAGNGNQPQHF. Here the CDR3 DNA reads TGTGCCTGGACTGCCGGGAATGGTAATCAGCCCCAGCATTTT.